The source of this T cell receptor (beta chain) is a study of cytomegalovirus exposure and HLA in healthy donors. CDR3 size: 16 residues. Trimming pared 6 bases from V and 0 bases from J, leaving 15 bases between. CDR1 MNHEY and CDR2 SMNVEV come from the germline V gene (reference sequence). On this clone: The antigen is not known.

PCR was performed using 60 Vbeta and 13 Jbeta primers. The repertoire was sequenced with immunoSEQ multiplex PCR; TCRdb's copy has only in-frame clones and lacks some. In total, the table holds some 130,000 clones. The study, taken as a whole, reports: Per published reports, the classifier diagnosed cytomegalovirus status with high specificity and sensitivity.

The sequenced sample consisted of PBMCs. This sequence was found in a woman aged 55-69 years in good health and CMV-seronegative. The V gene is TRBV27, the J gene TRBJ2-1; D possibly corresponds to TRBD2 (5 bases). For the CDR3, the DNA is TGTGCCAGCAGAAGTTCCCCGGGGTCCTCCTACAATGAGCAGTTCTTC. Protein product: CASRSSPGSSYNEQFF.